One sample yielded the 21 T cell receptor beta chains listed below, sequenced in a study of T cell responses to AZD1222 COVID-19 vaccine (dated by TCRdb to about 2021). The library was made by the immunoSEQ multiplex PCR assay. The source is immuneACCESS, and TCRdb retained only in-frame sequences with V and J called. Part of the clones is not carried over; for the studies checked, unresolved V genes explain less than half of this, and the remainder is unexplained. The sample table contains fewer than 50,000 clones; only one count was recorded for roughly 75% of them. Of the sample, less than 25% is held by the ten largest clones. The time point label, as the study defines it: about 28 days (+/-7) after the second vaccine dose. Reading the label with the study, this specimen's treatment or condition is: meningococcal conjugate vaccine given as trial control. The starting material was peripheral blood, obtained 28 days after the second dose of the MenACWY control vaccine. These TCRs come from an adult who received the MenACWY meningococcal vaccine as a control.

The V gene is TRBV4-1, the J gene TRBJ2-5; 7 nucleotides agree with TRBD2. The CDR3 runs to 16 residues. Germline V gives CDR1 MGHRA, CDR2 YSYEKL. V lost 2 bases and J lost 3; bases outside the gene matches: 9. The chain's CDR3 is CASSQSPTSWKETQYF. CDR3 nucleotides: TGCGCCAGCAGCCAATCCCCGACTAGCTGGAAAGAGACCCAGTACTTC.

The chain employs TRBV6-5 and TRBJ2-4; 8 nucleotides agree with TRBD1. Germline V lookup: CDR1 MNHEY, CDR2 SVGAGI. J was trimmed by 6 bases and V by 4 bases; bases with no gene match: 8. The CDR3 extends over 15 amino acids. The CDR3 reads CASSLSGTGGNIQYF. For the CDR3, the DNA is TGTGCCAGCAGTTTATCCGGGACAGGAGGAAACATTCAGTACTTC.

The chain joins TRBV7-9 to TRBJ2-1, with 12 bases identical to TRBD2. The trim removed 3 bases at V and 7 bases at J, leaving 7 bases unmatched. The length of the CDR3 is 16 residues. Germline V CDR1 and CDR2: SEHNR, FQNEAQ (reference sequence). CDR3 sequence reads: CASSFRLAGVRNEQFF. As DNA, the CDR3 is TGTGCCAGCAGCTTTCGACTAGCGGGAGTTCGGAATGAGCAGTTCTTC.

The rearrangement uses TRBV6-2 or TRBV6-3 and TRBJ2-2, with D perhaps assigned TRBD1 or TRBD2 (5 bases each). The CDR3 runs to 15 residues. Trimming removed 5 bases at V and 3 bases at J, with 13 bases between. CDR1 MNHEY and CDR2 SVGEGT come from the germline V gene. CDR3 sequence reads: CASSIGTDHTGELFF. In nucleotides, the CDR3 is TGTGCCAGCAGTATCGGGACGGACCACACCGGGGAGCTGTTTTTT.

In its sample, this clone was seen once. The J gene is TRBJ1-5, the V gene TRBV19; tentatively, D is TRBD1 (6 bases). Germline V CDR1 and CDR2: LNHDA, SQIVND (reference sequence). The V end lost 3 bases, the J end lost 6 bases, and 24 bases lay between the germline ends. The CDR3 runs to 18 residues. The CDR3 DNA follows: TGTGCCAGTAGTATCGAAGGAGGCAACAGGGTGTTTGGTCAGCCCCAGCATTTT. Its protein is CASSIEGGNRVFGQPQHF.

V gene TRBV24-1 combines with J gene TRBJ2-3; tentatively, D is TRBD1 (6 bases). Trimming removed 1 base from V and 3 bases from J, with 19 bases in between. The CDR3 spans 18 residues. The germline V gene has CDR1 KGHDR and CDR2 SFDVKD. The CDR3 DNA reads as TGTGCCACCAGTGATTTCGGATTGGCAGGGGTGTCAACAGATACGCAGTATTTT. This gives the protein CATSDFGLAGVSTDTQYF.

The genes are TRBV5-1 and TRBJ2-5, with TRBD1 matching over 7 bases. Germline CDR1 reads SGHRS; CDR2 reads YFSETQ. Germline trimming cut 1 base from V and 3 bases from J; bases unmatched to any gene: 0. The CDR3 extends over 13 amino acids. The CDR3 nucleotides are TGCGCCAGCAGCTTGACAGGGGAAGAGACCCAGTACTTC. This gives the protein CASSLTGEETQYF.

This clone was seen a few times. The chain has TRBV5-4 and TRBJ2-3; D not resolved. Trimming cost V 5 bases and J 4 bases, with 14 bases left between them. This CDR3 has 14 amino acids. Per the germline V gene, CDR1 is SGHNT and CDR2 is YYREEE (reference sequence). CDR3 amino acids: CASRNSSSADTQYF. CDR3 DNA: TGTGCCAGCAGAAACAGTAGTTCCGCAGATACGCAGTATTTT.

This rearrangement joins TRBV7-9 to TRBJ2-7; D gene uncertain. Trimming took 6 bases from V and 3 from J, leaving 9 bases between them. There are 12 residues in the CDR3. The germline CDR1 and CDR2 sequences are SEHNR and FQNEAQ (reference sequence). CDR3 amino acids: CASRTGCYEQYV. The CDR3 DNA reads TGTGCCAGCAGGACCGGGTGCTACGAGCAGTACGTC.

The rearrangement links TRBV28 to TRBJ1-2; TRBD1 might be the D (5 bases). Per the germline V gene, CDR1 is MDHEN and CDR2 is SYDVKM. V lost 4 bases, J lost 7 bases, and 19 bases lay in between. There are 15 residues in the CDR3. The CDR3 DNA sequence: TGTGCCAGCAGTTCTAATGAACCGGGACCCGGTGGCTACACCTTC. It translates to CASSSNEPGPGGYTF.

This clone is medium-sized (0.01 to 0.1%). The rearrangement links TRBV27 to TRBJ2-7; 7 bases line up with TRBD1. Germline-derived CDR1 and CDR2 are MNHEY and SMNVEV (reference sequence). Trimming cost V 6 bases and J 0 bases; bases outside gene matches: 2. The CDR3 sequence is 13 residues long. Written as DNA, the CDR3 is TGTGCCAGCAGAAGGGACAGCTCCTACGAGCAGTACTTC. Translating gives CASRRDSSYEQYF.

The V call is TRBV11-3, the J call TRBJ2-1; D perhaps matches TRBD2 (7 bases). The germline V and J ends were trimmed by 5 bases and 4 bases, with 18 bases remaining between them. The CDR3 contains 16 residues. Per germline, CDR1 SGHNT and CDR2 YENEEA. The CDR3 spells CASSLGGPLSYNEQFF. The CDR3 nucleotides read TGTGCCAGCAGCCTGGGGGGGCCCCTATCGTACAATGAGCAGTTCTTC.

This chain uses TRBV10-1 with TRBJ1-3, with D possibly being TRBD1 (5 bases). This CDR3 region has 13 residues. V was trimmed by 3 bases and J by 4 bases, leaving 7 bases between them. Germline CDR1 WNHNN, CDR2 SYGVQD (reference sequence). The CDR3 DNA reads as TGCGCCAGCAGTGATCCAGGGGGAAACACCATATATTTT. As protein: CASSDPGGNTIYF.

This rearrangement joins TRBV7-2 to TRBJ1-2, with 7 bases lining up with TRBD1. The CDR3 loop spans 17 amino acids. Germline V CDR1 and CDR2: SGHTA, FQGNSA. Trimming at V came to 1 base and at J to 3 bases, leaving 11 bases not matched to a gene. The CDR3 region is CASSLVGGTGTDYGYTF. The CDR3 DNA is TGTGCCAGCAGCTTAGTAGGGGGGACGGGGACAGACTATGGCTACACCTTC.

CDR3 region: CASSFPNTGELFF. DNA of the CDR3: TGTGCCAGCAGTTTCCCGAACACCGGGGAGCTGTTTTTT. The chain couples TRBV27 to TRBJ2-2; D is uncertain. Germline CDR1 is MNHEY and CDR2 is SMNVEV (reference sequence). This CDR3 is 13 amino acids long. V lost 3 bases, J lost 0 bases, and 2 bases lay in between.

The V and J genes are TRBV10-3 and TRBJ1-1; D uncertain. With 5 bases removed from V and 6 bases from J, the gap between germline ends came to 10 bases. This CDR3 region has 12 residues. Germline loops: CDR1 ENHRY, CDR2 SYGVKD. The CDR3 DNA follows: TGTGCCATCAGTACCCTCGGGGCTGAAGCTTTCTTT. Translating it yields CAISTLGAEAFF.

J is TRBJ1-5 and V is TRBV5-1, with D perhaps TRBD1 (5 bases). This CDR3 has 14 residues. Deletions cut 1 base from V and 7 bases from J, with 12 bases between. CDR1 is SGHRS, CDR2 YFSETQ, per germline. CDR3 sequence reads: CASSLLPGMQPQHF. CDR3 DNA: TGCGCCAGCAGCTTGCTTCCAGGGATGCAGCCCCAGCATTTT.

This clone was counted only a few times. V usage is TRBV19 and J usage is TRBJ1-3; D not certain. The V end lost 3 bases, the J end lost 1 base, and 7 bases lay between the germline ends. Germline CDR1 reads LNHDA; CDR2 reads SQIVND (reference sequence). This CDR3 contains 14 residues. The CDR3 sequence is CASSIWTSGNTIYF. CDR3 nucleotides: TGTGCCAGTAGTATTTGGACTTCTGGAAACACCATATATTTT.

This clone was recorded once. The chain is built from TRBV30 and TRBJ1-5, with D uncertain. The CDR3 sequence is 13 residues long. The V end was cut by 5 bases, the J end by 4 bases, with 12 bases between. CDR1 is GTSNPN, CDR2 SVGIG, per germline (reference sequence). CDR3 nucleotides: TGTGCCTGGGGGGAGGGTTTGAATCAGCCCCAGCATTTT. This sequence encodes CAWGEGLNQPQHF. Using reference TRBV30 and TRBJ1-5 for the parts outside the CDR3, the full variable domain is SQTIHQWPATLVQPVGSPLSLECTVEGTSNPNLYWYRQAAGRGLQLLFYSVGIGQISSEVPQNLSASRPQDRQFILSSKKLLLSDSGFYLCAWGEGLNQPQHFGDGTRLSIL.

The V gene is TRBV7-9, the J gene TRBJ1-4; D is undetermined. The V gene's germline CDR1 is SEHNR and CDR2 FQNEAQ (reference sequence). The CDR3 covers 16 residues. V was shortened by 5 bases and J by 7 bases, with 20 bases between the two germline ends. CDR3 nucleotide sequence: TGTGCCAGCAGCCCCCCGGGTGGGGAAATATTTGAAAAACTGTTTTTT. Its translation is CASSPPGGEIFEKLFF.

In its sample, this clone was seen a few times. This chain connects TRBV3-1 (or the pseudogene TRBV3-2) to TRBJ1-1, with D unclear. Germline-derived CDR1 and CDR2 are LGHDT and YNNKEL (reference sequence). V gave up 4 bases and J gave up 6 bases, with 18 bases separating them. The CDR3 spans 15 residues. In DNA form, the CDR3 reads TGTGCCAGCAGCCCCCTCCGTCCGGGATTCCCTGAAGCTTTCTTT. Translating it yields CASSPLRPGFPEAFF.